This T cell receptor (beta chain) is drawn from a study of blood T cell repertoires in COVID-19. Study as a whole: Sites across the United States, Italy and Spain contributed samples from acute and convalescent COVID-19. The cDNA or gDNA used as material had been derived from T cells, B-cell-depleted T cells, or PBMCs.

Authors' analysis steps: Estimated nucleated cell counts came from reference gene primer amplification. Libraries were prepared by immunoSEQ multiplex PCR; TCRdb keeps only in-frame clonotypes and omits some of them. D and trimming come from the DNA, and the V and J calls and clone size come from that table. This table holds some 260,000 clones, approximately 83% found once. Sequenced material: peripheral blood. The receptor's source is a man aged 80 or over with acute or convalescent COVID-19.

The CDR3 loop reads CATSRDPFSGNTIYF. In DNA, the CDR3 is TGTGCCACCAGCAGAGATCCCTTCTCTGGAAACACCATATATTTT. V and J are TRBV15 and TRBJ1-3; no definite D call. With 0 bases removed from V and 0 bases from J, the gap between germline ends came to 6 bases. CDR3 size: 15 residues. CDR1 is LNHNV and CDR2 is YYDKDF in the germline V gene (reference sequence).